This T cell receptor (beta chain) was identified in a study of T cell responses to AZD1222 COVID-19 vaccine (dated by TCRdb to the early 2020s). About the study as a whole: AZD1222 recipients with second doses at about 4 weeks or about 12 weeks were pooled, because spike-specific TCR depth and breadth did not differ between schedules. TCR sequencing covered roughly 230 trial participants: about 210 given two doses of AZD1222 and about 26 given two doses of MenACWY control vaccine. Trial participants were enrolled into age subgroups of 18-55, 56-69 and 70-plus years, which contained about 150, 27 and 61 TCR-sequenced participants, respectively.

The CDR3 regions of human TCRbeta chains were analyzed by immunosequencing. Per the original workflow: Repertoire TCRs were checked for matches against a reference library of SARS-CoV-2-specific TCRs that had been generated using the MIRA antigen-specificity platform. Breadth was defined as the fraction of unique TCRs that were SARS-CoV-2-associated, and depth was defined as the fraction of total T cells that were SARS-CoV-2-associated. Using the MIRA data, every spike-specific TCR was mapped to the spike region that the TCR reacted to and assigned to either a CD4 or a CD8 class. Log10-transformed breadth and depth values were compared by one-way ANOVA with Sidak's multiple comparisons tests. TCRdb holds this immuneACCESS table with in-frame rearrangements only. Some clones are missing; in checked studies, unresolved V genes explain under half, and the rest has no known cause. V and J calls and clone size follow that table, whereas D and trimming were derived from the DNA. Within this sample are approximately 160,000 clones, with 80% to 95% of them counted one time only. About 4.4% of the sample is in the top ten clones.

What the time point label conveys for this sample: baseline before first vaccination. Vaccinee samples came from UK trials COV001 and COV002, including a single-blind randomized controlled phase 2/3 trial of AZD1222 (ChAdOx1 nCoV-19) in healthy adults. For TCRbeta chain sequencing, PBMC samples were collected from trial participants at day 0 and at day 28 after the second dose. Summary of the overall study and its limitations: Conclusions about previously exposed vaccinees are limited, since just five to seven AZD1222 recipients were seropositive for SARS-CoV-2 at baseline. Because no samples from the day 14 peak response were available, repertoires could be characterized only after the peak T cell response. CD4 TCRs associated with the vaccine covered the entire spike protein, and the dominant responses were in regions 160-218 and 743-854. A significant rise in spike-specific TCR breadth and depth was observed after two AZD1222 doses relative to day 0 and relative to MenACWY recipients. Most participants were white British and females outnumbered males, and the authors suggested that clonal diversity may have been underestimated. Nearly half of unique spike-specific TCRs reportedly recognized epitopes outside regions mutated in the B.1.351 and B.1.1.7 variants. The 56-69-year group was small, and its depth increase did not reach significance, likely because of low power.

About this clone: Its antigen is unknown. One base away there is no much larger clone; base qualities are not given.

The TCR comes from an adult in good health. The material was peripheral blood, obtained on day 0 of AZD1222 vaccination.

The DNA is as follows: TGTGCCGCGAAGGGGCCCGGGACAGGGGTCCCTGAAGCTTTCTTT. Its translation is CAAKGPGTGVPEAFF. This chain joins TRBV2 to TRBJ1-1; 10 central nucleotides agree with TRBD1. The CDR3, from cysteine to phenylalanine, totals 15 residues. Only the CDR3 region is kept as DNA, spanning 45 bases read in frame from base 1. Per the germline V gene, SNHLY is the CDR1 and FYNNEI is the CDR2. Trimming accounts for 11 bases at V and 6 bases at J, while the number of junction bases matched to no gene is 15. With the rest looked up from the reference TRBV2 and TRBJ1-1 genes rather than sequenced, the full variable domain is EPEVTQTPSHQVTQMGQEVILRCVPISNHLYFYWYRQILGQKVEFLVSFYNNEISEKSEIFDDQFSVERPDGSNFTLKIRSTKLEDSAMYFCAAKGPGTGVPEAFFGQGTRLTVV.